The present T cell receptor beta chain was sequenced within a study of T-cell reconstitution after alpha-beta-depleted transplantation in children. Unique molecular identifiers were used in preparing the TCRbeta library. TCRdb re-derived calls from the PCR reads in MiXCR, one entry per CDR3 protein. The table includes just over 200,000 distinct CDR3 sequences, roughly 8.3% detected once. This clonotype was found many times. Its antigen is unknown. This CDR3 region has 13 residues. V lost 2 bases and J 3 bases, leaving 8 bases between the germline ends. From germline, CDR1 is SGHDN and CDR2 FVKESK. Findings and limits, study-wide: At around two months after transplant, the alpha-beta T cells were reportedly derived from several hundred expanded clones that came from non-depleted graft cells. T-cell numbers and diversity, one year after transplant, stemmed largely from T cells that were newly produced. For some patients, TCRbeta diversity was high at day 60 because of recipient T cells and thymic progenitors that survived.

This TCR was recovered from a male patient between 2 and 10 years old who had a stem cell transplant for acute myeloid leukemia, so the T cells may come from the graft donor. The J gene is TRBJ2-7, the V gene TRBV14, with D possibly TRBD1 on 6 matching bases. Sequencing used PBMCs, mostly from graft donor cells, obtained 360 days after TCRalphabeta/CD19-depleted stem cell transplant. CDR3 amino acids: CASSQQGSYEQYF. CDR3 coding DNA: TGTGCCAGCAGCCAACAGGGGAGCTACGAGCAGTACTTC. Complete variable domain (other parts from reference TRBV14 and TRBJ2-7): EAGVTQFPSHSVIEKGQTVTLRCDPISGHDNLYWYRRVMGKEIKFLLHFVKESKQDESGMPNNRFLAERTGGTYSTLKVQPAELEDSGVYFCASSQQGSYEQYFGPGTRLTVT.